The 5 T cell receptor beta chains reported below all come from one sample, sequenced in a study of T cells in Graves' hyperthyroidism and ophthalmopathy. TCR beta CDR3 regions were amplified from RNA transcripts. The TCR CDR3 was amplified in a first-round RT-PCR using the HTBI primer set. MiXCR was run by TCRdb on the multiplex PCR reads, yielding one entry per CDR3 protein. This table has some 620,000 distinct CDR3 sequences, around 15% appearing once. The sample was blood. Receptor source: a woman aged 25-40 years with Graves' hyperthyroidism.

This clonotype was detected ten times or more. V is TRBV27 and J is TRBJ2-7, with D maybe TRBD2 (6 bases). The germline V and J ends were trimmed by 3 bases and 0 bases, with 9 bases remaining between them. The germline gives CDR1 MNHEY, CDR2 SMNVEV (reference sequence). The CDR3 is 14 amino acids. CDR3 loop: CASSLTGASYEQYF. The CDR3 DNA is TGTGCCAGCAGTTTGACGGGAGCCTCCTACGAGCAGTACTTC.

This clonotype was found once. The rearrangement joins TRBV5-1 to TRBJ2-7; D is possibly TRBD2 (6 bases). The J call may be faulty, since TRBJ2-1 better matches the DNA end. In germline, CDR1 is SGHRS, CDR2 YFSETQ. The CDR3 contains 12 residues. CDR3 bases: TGCGCCAGCAGCTTTGGGGGGTACGAGCAGTTCTTC. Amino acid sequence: CASSFGGYEQFF.

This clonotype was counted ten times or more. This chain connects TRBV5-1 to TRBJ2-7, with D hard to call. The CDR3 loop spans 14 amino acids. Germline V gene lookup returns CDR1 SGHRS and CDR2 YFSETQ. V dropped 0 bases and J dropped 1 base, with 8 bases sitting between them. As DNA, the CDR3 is TGCGCCAGCAGCTTGGTTCCCGGTTCCTACGAGCAGTACTTC. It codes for CASSLVPGSYEQYF.

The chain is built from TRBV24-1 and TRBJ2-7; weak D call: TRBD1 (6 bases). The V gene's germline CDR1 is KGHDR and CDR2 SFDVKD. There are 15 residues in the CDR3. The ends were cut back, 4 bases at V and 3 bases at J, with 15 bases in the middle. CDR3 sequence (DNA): TGTGCCACCAGTGAAGCCGGGACAAAGAACTACGAGCAGTACTTC. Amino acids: CATSEAGTKNYEQYF.

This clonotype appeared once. The CDR3 nucleotides read TGTGCCAGCAGCTCTCAACCGAGTCCAGGGTACGGCTACACCTTC. Translated, it gives CASSSQPSPGYGYTF. The chain uses TRBV7-2 and TRBJ1-2, with D perhaps TRBD1 (5 bases). The CDR3 is 15 amino acids. V dropped 4 bases and J dropped 8 bases, with 20 bases sitting between them. The germline V gene encodes CDR1 SGHTA and CDR2 FQGNSA.